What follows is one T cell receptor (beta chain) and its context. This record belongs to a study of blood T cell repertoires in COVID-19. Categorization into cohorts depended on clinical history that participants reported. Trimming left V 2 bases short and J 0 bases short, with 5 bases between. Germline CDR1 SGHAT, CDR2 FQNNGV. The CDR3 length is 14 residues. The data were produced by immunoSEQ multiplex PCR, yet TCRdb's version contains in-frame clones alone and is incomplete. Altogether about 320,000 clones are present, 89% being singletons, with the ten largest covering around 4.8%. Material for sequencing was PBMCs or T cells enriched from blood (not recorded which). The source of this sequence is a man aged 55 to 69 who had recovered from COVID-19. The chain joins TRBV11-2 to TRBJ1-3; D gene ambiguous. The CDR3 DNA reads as TGTGCCAGCAGCTTATCCTCCTCTGGAAACACCATATATTTT. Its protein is CASSLSSSGNTIYF.